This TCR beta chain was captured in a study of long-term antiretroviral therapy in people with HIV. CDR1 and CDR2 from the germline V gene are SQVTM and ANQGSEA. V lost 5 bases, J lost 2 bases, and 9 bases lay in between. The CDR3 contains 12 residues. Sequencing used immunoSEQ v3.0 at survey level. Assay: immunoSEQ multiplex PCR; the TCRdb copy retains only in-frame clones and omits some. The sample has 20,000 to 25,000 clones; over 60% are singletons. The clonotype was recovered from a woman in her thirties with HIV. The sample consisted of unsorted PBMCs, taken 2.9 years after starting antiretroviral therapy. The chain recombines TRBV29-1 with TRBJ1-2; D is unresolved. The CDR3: CSVHAWNYGYTF. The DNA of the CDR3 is TGCAGCGTTCACGCCTGGAACTATGGCTACACCTTC.